The 3 T cell receptor beta chains in this list originate from one sample, sequenced in a study of cytomegalovirus exposure and HLA in healthy donors (dated by TCRdb to the late 2010s). Libraries came from the immunoSEQ multiplex PCR assay. The multiplex PCR relied on a mix of 60 forward primers for TCR Vbeta segments and 13 reverse primers for TCR Jbeta segments. Drawn from immuneACCESS, this table holds only the in-frame rearrangements with V and J called that TCRdb kept. Clones are partly lost; checked studies trace under half to an unresolved V gene and leave the rest unexplained. For this sample there are about 140,000 clones; under 90% appear just once. Together, the top ten hold 2% to 3% of the sample. The sequenced sample was PBMCs. These TCRs come from a male donor in good health and CMV-seronegative.

The chain recombines TRBV19 with TRBJ2-1; no clear D. CDR3 length: 13 amino acids. The germline CDR1 and CDR2 sequences are LNHDA and SQIVND (reference sequence). The V end lost 5 bases, the J end lost 7 bases, and 12 bases lay between the germline ends. The chain's CDR3 is CASSLPHLNEQFF. Here the CDR3 DNA reads TGTGCCAGTAGTCTCCCCCACCTAAATGAGCAGTTCTTC.

This clone was recorded once. V usage is TRBV6-5 and J usage is TRBJ2-3; the match to TRBD2 covers 7 bases. The V segment lost 0 bases and the J segment 6 bases; nucleotides outside the gene matches: 6. The CDR3 consists of 15 residues. Germline V gene data show CDR1 as MNHEY and CDR2 as SVGAGI. CDR3 in amino acids: CASSYSGRVGDTQYF. Written as DNA, the CDR3 is TGTGCCAGCAGTTACTCGGGGAGGGTAGGGGATACGCAGTATTTT.

CDR3 nucleotide sequence: TGTGCCAGCAGCCCGAGGGACAGGGCGACTGAAGCTTTCTTT. Protein: CASSPRDRATEAFF. V usage is TRBV6-5 and J usage is TRBJ1-1, with TRBD1 identical over 9 bases. The V gene end was trimmed by 6 bases and the J gene end by 5 bases; junction bases not matched to a gene: 7. The CDR3 sequence is 14 residues long. Per the germline V gene, CDR1 is MNHEY and CDR2 is SVGAGI.